This T cell receptor beta chain was documented in a study of cytomegalovirus exposure and HLA in healthy donors (dated by TCRdb to about 2017). Context from the whole study: An earlier analysis of some 600 of the donors reported 276 Gb of sequence data and 117 million unique TCR beta sequences obtained from approximately 180 million T cells. Approximately 300 gigabases of sequencing data and around 85 million unique TCR sequences made up an early release that covered approximately 650 HLA-typed donors. Among the roughly 430 genotyped donors, about 83% belonged to the genetic ancestry cluster associated with self-reported Caucasian donors. The aim of the study was to test whether cataloging public T cell receptors could identify signatures of past pathogen exposure. Using immunosequencing, the study profiled T cell repertoires from some 670 subjects and related those repertoires to cytomegalovirus serostatus. In addition to the first cohort of several hundred subjects, a separate validation cohort of approximately 110 different subjects was used. High-throughput TCR immunosequencing, statistical association of individual TCRs with disease status, and machine learning were combined to predict cytomegalovirus infection status. A later analysis re-examined previously published TCR beta repertoires from more than 600 donors and added high-resolution HLA genotyping to investigate patterns of TCR occurrence. Rather than drawing on any new phenotypic data, the later analysis identified candidate immune exposures from TCR beta sequences and the way those sequences occurred across donors. An earlier analysis of approximately 630 of the donors applied high-throughput TCR beta sequencing to assess whether each TCR beta V gene segment acted as functional or pseudogenic. Donor age, sex, ethnicity and CMV serostatus were compiled alongside the repertoire data. Genome-wide SNP genotypes for about 55% of the roughly 670 donors were used in a later genetic analysis, which treated that subset as a discovery cohort. All discovery cohort repertoires had been generated using a single sequencing platform. HLA typing covered class I and class II loci at four-digit resolution. The number of donors typed differed by locus, with about 629-630 for A, B, C, DRB1 and DQB1, about 500 for DQA1, approximately 580 for DPA1, and 400 to 490 for DPB1. Because of strong linkage in the cohort, a handful of DR-DQ haplotypes were treated as single units for association and clustering. Across 398 genotyped donors of the cohort, an average of roughly 250,000 unique TCR beta nucleotide sequences per donor were sequenced, and around 19% of those sequences were non-productive.

The cohort consisted of fewer than 700 healthy bone marrow donors. At the time of sampling, every cohort member was nominally healthy, though immune exposures that went unrecorded were likely present. The donor tested CMV seronegative, placing the donor among the 352 seronegative members of the cohort. A peripheral blood sample was collected from each donor, and TCR beta sequencing was performed on peripheral blood mononuclear cells. Genomic DNA extraction from the blood cell samples was performed with the Qiagen DNeasy Blood Extraction Kit. Library construction relied on the immunoSEQ multiplex PCR assay. For the multiplex PCR, a mixture combining 60 forward primers for TCR Vbeta segments and 13 reverse primers for TCR Jbeta segments was used. The CDR3 region of rearranged TCR beta genes was amplified from genomic DNA with a multiplex PCR assay. The Illumina HiSeq System was used to sequence the amplified TCR beta libraries as 87-base-pair reads. The study's processing was this. A later analysis tallied approximately 87 million unique TCR beta chains across the approximately 670 repertoires, and around 12 million of those chains were shared by two or more donors. A nearest-neighbor algorithm error-corrected the raw reads and collapsed the reads into unique sequences, merging closely related sequences to remove PCR and sequencing errors. Alignment of CDR3 sequences to IMGT reference sequences was used to assign V, D and J gene segments. Each retained sequence needed at least a six-nucleotide match to both a V gene segment and a J gene segment. A rearrangement was called productive if the CDR3 had no stop codons and remained in frame with V and J, and every other rearrangement was called non-productive. Following IMGT convention, CDR3 was defined as the stretch from the second conserved V-encoded cysteine to the conserved J-encoded phenylalanine. The earlier analysis of about 570 of the donors excluded any sequence lacking an unambiguous match to a single V gene segment. An earlier analysis of a few hundred of the donors classified V segments as functional when productive rearrangements were above 56.7% and as segregating when the standard deviation between donors was above 5%. To diagnose cytomegalovirus status from the catalog of TCR beta chain sequences, a statistical classification framework was built. In a later analysis, V and J genes were assigned by comparing TCR nucleotide sequences against IMGT/GENE-DB human TR gene sequences. In a later analysis, CDR3 sequences and most-parsimonious VDJ recombination scenarios were assigned using the TCRdist pipeline. In a later analysis, each TCR beta chain was defined by its CDR3 amino acid sequence together with its V-gene family, and reads without a unique V-gene family were excluded. To address suspected cross-contamination and a sequencing artifact, a later analysis removed 550 to 750 highly shared, low-generation-probability nucleotide sequences. In a later analysis, a clonal expansion index was calculated for each public chain from normalized within-repertoire ranks of inferred template counts. In a later analysis, generation probabilities were computed using a VDJ recombination model fitted to out-of-frame rearrangements, and the results were checked against IGoR. In a later analysis, TCR-TCR, TCR-HLA and TCR-CMV co-occurrence was scored with hypergeometric tests, and a repertoire-size bias correction was applied to TCR pairs. A later analysis estimated false discovery rates by permuting HLA or CMV assignments 20 times. In a later analysis, co-occurring TCRs were grouped using DBSCAN, with TCRdist sequence similarity added in when clustering inside HLA-allele-positive subsets. Co-occurrence clustering excluded repertoires with fewer than 30,000 or more than 120,000 public chains, plus five with anomalous nucleotide sharing. What TCRdb holds here is the immuneACCESS table cut down to in-frame rearrangements. Part of the clones is not present; checked against another copy, under half of the missing clones reflect an unresolved V gene, and the others are unexplained. The V and J calls and the clone size are those of that table, but D and trimming were determined from the DNA. The table for this sample lists approximately 150,000 clones; roughly four fifths of them were counted only once. The top ten constitute 3% to 3.5% of the sample.

Comment on this clone: Its recognized antigen is unknown. Per-base qualities were not stored, and no clone one base away is much larger.

CDR1 and CDR2 (SGDLS, YYNGEE) derive from the germline V gene. V and J lose 0 bases and 4 bases, and a span of 7 bases separates them. The CDR3 sequence holds 13 residues, the cysteine and phenylalanine included. Just the 39-base CDR3 DNA is kept, in frame starting at base 1. Broad study findings and their caveats: A cluster of highly shared sequence variants was judged likely to represent a technical artifact of the sequencing pipeline. When HLA alleles, especially DR and DQ, strongly co-occurred, attributing TCR associations to individual alleles was difficult. A later analysis found that TCR association rates varied across HLA loci, with DRB1 alleles showing the most associated TCRs and HLA-C alleles the fewest. Three of the identified cytomegalovirus-associated TCR beta chains were confirmed in vitro to be specific for cytomegalovirus antigens. Some IMGT-functional V segments, including TRBV6-2 and TRBV6-3, could not be distinguished by the 87-base-pair reads and were therefore excluded. Because HLA typing was unavailable for some donors at each locus, only the typed subset was used in association tests. According to the authors, the approach could potentially be generalized to other disease states and immunological phenotypes. A later analysis associated about 17,000 TCR beta sequences with specific HLA alleles at a false discovery rate of 0.05. According to a later analysis, most CMV-associated TCR beta chains appeared to be HLA-restricted, and the HLA associations seemed to be driven largely by CMV exposure. V-gene and J-gene trimming of TCR beta chains was associated with a missense DCLRE1C variant in a later genetic analysis, and the association was replicated in an independent cohort. A later analysis found that HLA-associated TCR beta chains were more clonally expanded and had lower generation probabilities than equally common non-associated chains. Presence/absence analyses assumed roughly uniform sequencing depth across donors, an assumption that may not hold. In a later genetic analysis, fewer N-insertions in productive TCRs were reported among donors in an Asian-associated ancestry cluster than the approximately 630-donor mean. The classifier was reported to diagnose cytomegalovirus status with high specificity and sensitivity in both the original cohort and the validation cohort. Linkage disequilibrium might explain the correlated functional status among segregating V segments, but an unknown experimental factor could not be ruled out. A further reported finding was that TCR beta sequences accurately predicted the HLA-A and HLA-B alleles for most subjects in the first cohort. The study gave a list of some 150 TCR beta chains associated with cytomegalovirus. The cohort was sequenced for TCR beta chains only, and without alpha or paired-chain data the features that could be detected were limited. Several of the top co-occurrence clusters appeared to be linked to parvovirus B19, influenza, CMV and Epstein-Barr virus, according to a later analysis. The only immune exposure information available for the cohort was CMV serostatus. Broadly in line with IMGT annotations, most TCR beta V segments showed up in productive rearrangements about 87% or about 30% of the time in an earlier analysis of several hundred of the donors. While some public TCRs were present in many individuals, most TCR sequences turned up only very rarely across donors. Because counts were too low, roughly 16 rarely observed V segments, including chromosome 9 orphons, were excluded from the earlier analysis of 587 of the donors.

The sequenced material came from PBMCs. This receptor was taken from a male donor in good health and CMV-seronegative. The rearranged segments are TRBV9 and TRBJ1-2; too little of a D gene remains to name it. The sequenced DNA: TGTGCCAGCAGCGTAGGTGCGGCCTATGGCTACACCTTC. Translated, this is CASSVGAAYGYTF.